These 19 T cell receptor beta chains were sequenced from one sample in a study of control samples from healthy donors and cancer patients. Clones were read by immunoSEQ multiplex PCR, and TCRdb kept only the in-frame ones, dropping some. The table has around 82,000 clones, 80% to 90% seen once. Sequencing was carried out using blood. These receptors were taken from a man aged 50 to 60 in good health.

This clone has just one count. The CDR3 here is CAWSKRVADTQYF. The CDR3 DNA reads TGTGCCTGGAGTAAGAGGGTCGCAGATACGCAGTATTTT. The V call is TRBV30, the J call TRBJ2-3; tentative D call: TRBD2 (5 bases). CDR1 is GTSNPN and CDR2 is SVGIG in the germline V gene (reference sequence). CDR3 length equals 13 residues. V lost 2 bases and J lost 4, with 10 bases in between.

The CDR3 loop reads CASSLGLGGLSYNEQFF. CDR3 bases: TGTGCCAGCAGCTTAGGACTAGGGGGCCTCTCCTACAATGAGCAGTTCTTC. This chain joins TRBV11-3 and TRBJ2-1, with D possibly TRBD1 on 7 matching bases. With 1 base removed from V and 0 bases from J, the gap between germline ends came to 13 bases. This CDR3 region has 17 residues. CDR1 SGHNT and CDR2 YENEEA come from the germline V gene. The full variable domain, rest sourced from reference TRBV11-3 and TRBJ2-1, is EAGVVQSPRYKIIEKKQPVAFWCNPISGHNTLYWYLQNLGQGPELLIRYENEEAVDDSQLPKDRFSAERLKGVDSTLKIQPAELGDSAVYLCASSLGLGGLSYNEQFFGPGTRLTVL.

This chain links TRBV6-5 with TRBJ1-2, with 7 bases aligning to TRBD1. V gave up 5 bases and J gave up 7 bases; unmatched junction bases: 10. The CDR3 length is 14 residues. CDR1 and CDR2 (germline): MNHEY, SVGAGI. Here the CDR3 DNA reads TGTGCCAGCAGTCTACGGACAGGCGATTCTGGCTACACCTTC. This encodes CASSLRTGDSGYTF.

This rearrangement joins TRBV9 to TRBJ2-3, with D unresolved. From germline, CDR1 is SGDLS and CDR2 YYNGEE. The CDR3 has 12 residues. Trimming stripped 4 bases from V and 2 bases from J, with 5 bases between. CDR3 bases: TGTGCCAGCAGCCCGTACACAGATACGCAGTATTTT. Its protein product is CASSPYTDTQYF.

In its sample, this clone was seen a few times. CDR3 DNA: TGCAGCGCCCTGACGGCGGGTAGCTCCTACAATGAGCAGTTCTTC. It translates to CSALTAGSSYNEQFF. The chain couples TRBV29-1 to TRBJ2-1; D might be TRBD2 (5 bases). Germline assignment: CDR1 SQVTM and CDR2 ANQGSEA. V was shortened by 7 bases and J by 0 bases, with 16 bases between the two germline ends. This CDR3 has 15 residues.

This chain connects TRBV19 to TRBJ1-2; TRBD1 agrees at 7 bases. The V segment lost 4 bases and the J segment 7 bases; nucleotides outside the gene matches: 9. Germline V gives CDR1 LNHDA, CDR2 SQIVND (reference sequence). The CDR3 consists of 14 residues. The CDR3 bases are TGTGCCAGTAGTAAAGACAGGGTGAGGAGTGGCTACACCTTC. Translated: CASSKDRVRSGYTF.

The CDR3 nucleotides read TGTGCCAGCAGCTTTGCGAACGAAAAACTGTTTTTT. Its protein product is CASSFANEKLFF. The gene calls are TRBV5-4 and TRBJ1-4, with unresolved D. The CDR3 is made up of 12 amino acids. Germline V CDR1 and CDR2: SGHNT, YYREEE (reference sequence). V lost 2 bases and J 8 bases, leaving 7 bases between the germline ends.

This chain links TRBV6-2 or TRBV6-3 with TRBJ2-4, with TRBD2 matching 8 bases. Germline V lookup: CDR1 MNHEY, CDR2 SVGEGT. CDR3 length: 15 amino acids. The ends lost 5 bases at V and 8 bases at J; junction bases unmatched: 11. Here the CDR3 DNA reads TGTGCCAGCAGTCCCCGCGGTAGCGGGATATACATTCAGTACTTC. Translation gives CASSPRGSGIYIQYF.

The V call is TRBV10-1, the J call TRBJ2-3; D not resolved. Germline CDR1 WNHNN, CDR2 SYGVQD (reference sequence). There are 14 residues in the CDR3. The V and J ends lost 3 bases and 4 bases respectively, with 11 bases between them. The CDR3 is CASSELSPADTQYF. Written as DNA, the CDR3 is TGCGCCAGCAGTGAATTATCGCCAGCAGATACGCAGTATTTT.

This clone was found once. Here the CDR3 DNA reads TGTGCCAGCAGCGTAATCCCCTCTGGAAACACCATATATTTT. It encodes CASSVIPSGNTIYF. The chain carries TRBV9 and TRBJ1-3, with D uncertain. The CDR3 consists of 14 residues. Germline values: CDR1 SGDLS, CDR2 YYNGEE. The V end was cut by 1 base, the J end by 0 bases, with 5 bases between.

The chain has TRBV3-1 (or the pseudogene TRBV3-2) and TRBJ1-5; D remains ambiguous. Trimming stripped 4 bases from V and 10 bases from J, with 17 bases between. Germline CDR1 reads LGHDT; CDR2 reads YNNKEL (reference sequence). This CDR3 region has 14 residues. CDR3 amino acids: CASSPSSGIKPQHF. The CDR3 bases are TGTGCCAGCAGCCCCTCGTCCGGGATAAAACCCCAGCATTTT.

This clone was detected once. The chain joins TRBV27 to TRBJ2-7; 14 bases fit TRBD2. The CDR3 is 15 residues long. The J segment lost 4 bases and the V segment lost 5 bases, leaving 4 bases of the junction unmatched. CDR1 is MNHEY and CDR2 is SMNVEV in the germline V gene (reference sequence). The CDR3 here is CASSPWTSGRYEQYF. The CDR3 DNA reads TGTGCCAGCAGTCCTTGGACTAGCGGGAGGTACGAGCAGTACTTC.

The rearrangement links TRBV28 to TRBJ1-3, with 8 bases that match TRBD1. V was pared by 6 bases and J by 0 bases, with 10 bases of the junction left unmatched. This CDR3 comprises 17 residues. Germline V gene sequence: CDR1 MDHEN, CDR2 SYDVKM. CDR3 DNA: TGTGCCAGCAGCCAAGCGGGACAGGTTTACTCTGGAAACACCATATATTTT. It codes for CASSQAGQVYSGNTIYF. Full variable domain (remainder filled in from reference TRBV28 and TRBJ1-3): DVKVTQSSRYLVKRTGEKVFLECVQDMDHENMFWYRQDPGLGLRLIYFSYDVKMKEKGDIPEGYSVSREKKERFSLILESASTNQTSMYLCASSQAGQVYSGNTIYFGEGSWLTVV.

This CDR3 is CASSILDSLMNTEAFF. In nucleotides, the CDR3 is TGTGCCAGTAGTATCTTGGACAGCCTCATGAACACTGAAGCTTTCTTT. The chain recombines TRBV19 with TRBJ1-1, with D perhaps TRBD1 (6 bases). This CDR3 is built from 16 residues. CDR1 is LNHDA, CDR2 SQIVND, per germline (reference sequence). V was shortened by 3 bases and J by 0 bases, with 14 bases between the two germline ends.

This CDR3 reads CASSSLPTDTQYF. The CDR3 DNA reads as TGCGCCAGCAGCTCGCTCCCCACAGATACGCAGTATTTT. V is TRBV5-1 and J is TRBJ2-3; D not certain. V lost 3 bases, J lost 2 bases, and 7 bases lay in between. Germline V gene lookup returns CDR1 SGHRS and CDR2 YFSETQ. The CDR3 extends over 13 amino acids.

This clone has just one count. The gene calls are TRBV28 and TRBJ1-2; tentative D call: TRBD1 (5 bases). The CDR3 has 11 amino acids. V shed 6 bases and J shed 11 bases, with 13 bases lying between them. The germline gives CDR1 MDHEN, CDR2 SYDVKM. The CDR3 region has the DNA TGTGCCAGCAGCCCCCCGGGGCGGTACACCTTC. It is translated as CASSPPGRYTF.

This rearrangement joins TRBV11-2 to TRBJ2-3, with D unresolved. The CDR3 covers 15 residues. Germline loops: CDR1 SGHAT, CDR2 FQNNGV. V lost 6 bases and J lost 5, with 18 bases in between. The CDR3 bases are TGTGCCAGCAGGAGACTTGAGCGAGAAGGAGATACGCAGTATTTT. Protein product: CASRRLEREGDTQYF.

This chain connects TRBV24-1 to TRBJ2-3; TRBD1 matches at 11 bases. The CDR3 has 16 amino acids. Germline V gene lookup returns CDR1 KGHDR and CDR2 SFDVKD. J gave up 7 bases and V 1 base, and 6 bases lay outside the gene matches. The CDR3 DNA reads as TGTGCCACCAGTGATTTTGTGGACAGGGGGCCGAATACGCAGTATTTT. Amino acid sequence: CATSDFVDRGPNTQYF.

The chain couples TRBV12-3 or TRBV12-4 to TRBJ1-2; TRBD1 is a possible D gene (5 bases). The CDR3 is 11 residues long. V was cut by 5 bases and J by 6 bases, with 7 bases left in between. The CDR3 is CASSGTDGYTF. In nucleotides, the CDR3 is TGTGCCAGCAGTGGGACGGATGGCTACACCTTC.